These T cell receptor beta chains were read from a single sample in a study of shared clonotypes between healthy human individuals. Profiled with immunoSEQ multiplex PCR; TCRdb holds only in-frame clones, not every one. The sample includes 950,000 to 1,100,000 clones, 75% to 80% of them seen just once. Sequenced sample: memory CD4+ T cells from PBMCs. The source is a young man in good health. Some clones in this sample may be carry-over from other donors' samples. CDR3s include the opening cysteine and the closing phenylalanine or tryptophan. A D gene is named only where the DNA matches it firmly. The size entry is marked missing in some rows and otherwise reads once, few, many or a size class.

d_gene	v_gene	j_gene	abundance	CDR3nt	CDR3aa
NA	TRBV7-9	TRBJ2-2	once	TGTGCCAGCAGCTTAGCAGCGGGCCCGAGGACCGGGGAGCTGTTTTTT	CASSLAAGPRTGELFF
TRBD2	TRBV14	TRBJ2-3	NA	TGTGCCAGCAGCCAACCTCGGACTAGCGGAAGAGATACGCAGTATTTT	CASSQPRTSGRDTQYF
NA	TRBV2	TRBJ1-1	few	TGTGCCAGCACCATACAGGTACTGAACACTGAAGCTTTCTTT	CASTIQVLNTEAFF
TRBD2	TRBV10-1	TRBJ2-1	NA	TGCGCCAGCAGTGAGTCGGTAGCGGGAGGGCAGAATGAGCAGTTCTTC	CASSESVAGGQNEQFF
NA	TRBV6-6	TRBJ2-2	NA	TGTGCCAGCTTTAGGGGAGGCGGGGAGCTGTTTTTT	CASFRGGGELFF
TRBD2	TRBV29-1	TRBJ2-7	NA	TGCAGCGTTGTGCCAGCGGGAGGTCTCGAGCAGTACTTC	CSVVPAGGLEQYF
TRBD2	TRBV19	TRBJ2-1	few	TGTGCCAGTACCCCCTCGGGACTAGCGGGAGAGCAGTTCTTC	CASTPSGLAGEQFF
TRBD1	TRBV29-1	TRBJ2-1	NA	TGCAGCGGGGGACAGGGGAACTATGAGCAGTTCTTC	CSGGQGNYEQFF
NA	TRBV7-9	TRBJ2-3	NA	TGTGCCAGCAGCTTCGGAGAAGGGGCGCGATCAGATACGCAGTATTTT	CASSFGEGARSDTQYF
NA	TRBV25-1	TRBJ2-2	NA	TGTGCCAGCAGTGACACCGGGGAGCTGTTTTTT	CASSDTGELFF
TRBD1	TRBV10-3	TRBJ2-7	NA	TGTGCCATCAGTGGGCAGGGACAGGCAGGCGAGCAGTACTTC	CAISGQGQAGEQYF
NA	TRBV4-1	TRBJ2-3	few	TGCGCCAGCAGCCAAGTAATGCCCCGGTGGGGGGCTAGCACAGATACGCAGTATTTT	CASSQVMPRWGASTDTQYF
TRBD2	TRBV11-2	TRBJ2-3	NA	TGTGCCAGCAGCTTTACTAGCGGAAGCACAGATACGCAGTATTTT	CASSFTSGSTDTQYF
TRBD2	TRBV6-5	TRBJ2-3	NA	TGTGCCAGCAGTCGGGTTAGCGGGAAGTCAGATACGCAGTATTTT	CASSRVSGKSDTQYF
NA	TRBV2	TRBJ1-1	NA	TGTGCCAGCAGTGATGAGGGTTCCACTGAAGCTTTCTTT	CASSDEGSTEAFF
NA	TRBV7-2	TRBJ2-7	NA	TGTGCCAGCAGCTTACGGGCCCTCTACGAGCAGTACTTC	CASSLRALYEQYF
NA	TRBV27	TRBJ2-1	NA	TGTGCCAGCAGTTTGCCCTCTAGCGCCCGAACCTACAATGAGCAGTTCTTC	CASSLPSSARTYNEQFF
NA	TRBV11-2	TRBJ2-4	NA	TGTGCCAGCAGCTTCGATGGGGGGCGTGGGAACATTCAGTACTTC	CASSFDGGRGNIQYF
NA	TRBV5-1	TRBJ1-3	NA	TGCGCCAGCTCTTCAGGGGCCTCTGGAAACACCATATATTTT	CASSSGASGNTIYF
TRBD2	TRBV29-1	TRBJ2-1	once	TGCAGCGTTGAATCGGTGGGACTAGCGGGAGGGCGGAGCTCCTACAATGAGCAGTTCTTC	CSVESVGLAGGRSSYNEQFF
TRBD1	TRBV28	TRBJ2-7	NA	TGTGCCAGCAGTCCAACGACAGGGTGGGGGCAGTACTTC	CASSPTTGWGQYF
NA	TRBV6-1	TRBJ1-1	NA	TGTGCCAGCAGTGTTGAGGGTGGGCGTGTTGAAGCTTTCTTT	CASSVEGGRVEAFF
NA	TRBV5-1	TRBJ2-4	once	TGCGCCAGCAGCAAAGACAGTAAAAACATTCAGTACTTC	CASSKDSKNIQYF
TRBD1	TRBV2	TRBJ1-5	few	TGTGCCAGCAGCCAGGGGGTGAGACAGCCCCAGCATTTT	CASSQGVRQPQHF
TRBD2	TRBV28	TRBJ2-7	NA	TGTGCCAGCACTGCCCCCGGGCTAGCGGGAGGCTACGAGCAGTACTTC	CASTAPGLAGGYEQYF
TRBD1	TRBV7-9	TRBJ1-1	few	TGTGCCAGCAGCCCGGACAGGGTAGGGAACACTGAAGCTTTCTTT	CASSPDRVGNTEAFF
NA	TRBV7-9	TRBJ1-1	NA	TGTGCCAGCAGCTTAGCGGGCGGGAGAGGGATGAACACTGAAGCTTTCTTT	CASSLAGGRGMNTEAFF
NA	TRBV7-6	TRBJ2-2	NA	TGTGCCAGCAGCGTATACATCAGGGACGTGAACGGGGAGCTGTTTTTT	CASSVYIRDVNGELFF
NA	TRBV18	TRBJ2-2	NA	TGTGCCAGCTCACAGCCGACCGTTGCGAACACCGGGGAGCTGTTTTTT	CASSQPTVANTGELFF
TRBD2	TRBV5-1	TRBJ2-1	NA	TGCGCCAGCAGCTCACCGGGAGGGCCTGTGATGGAGCAGTTCTTC	CASSSPGGPVMEQFF
TRBD2	TRBV5-1	TRBJ2-3	NA	TGCGCCAGCAGCTTGCAAGCGGGACTAGCGGGAGGGGTAGATACGCAGTATTTT	CASSLQAGLAGGVDTQYF
NA	TRBV6-6	TRBJ1-5	few	TGTGCCAGCAGTCCCCTGGACATGAATAGCAATCAGCCCCAGCATTTT	CASSPLDMNSNQPQHF
TRBD1	TRBV7-9	TRBJ2-7	NA	TGTGCCAGCAGCGGACAGGGGGGACTCGAGCAGTACTTC	CASSGQGGLEQYF